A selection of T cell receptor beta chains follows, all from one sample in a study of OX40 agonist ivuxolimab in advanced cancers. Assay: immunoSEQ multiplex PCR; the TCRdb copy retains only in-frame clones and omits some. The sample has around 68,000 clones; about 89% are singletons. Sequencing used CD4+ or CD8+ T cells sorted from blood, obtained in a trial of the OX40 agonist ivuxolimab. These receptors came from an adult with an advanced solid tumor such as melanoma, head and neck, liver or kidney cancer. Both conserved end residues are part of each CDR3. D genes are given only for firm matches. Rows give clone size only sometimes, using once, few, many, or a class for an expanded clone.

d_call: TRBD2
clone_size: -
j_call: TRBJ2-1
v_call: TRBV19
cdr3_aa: CASSITSGRAGYNEQFF
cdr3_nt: TGTGCCAGTAGTATTACTAGCGGGAGGGCGGGCTACAATGAGCAGTTCTTC

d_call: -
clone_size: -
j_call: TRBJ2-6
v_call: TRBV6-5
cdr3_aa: CASSYSATGANVLTF
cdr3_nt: TGTGCCAGCAGTTACTCCGCCACTGGGGCCAACGTCCTGACTTTC

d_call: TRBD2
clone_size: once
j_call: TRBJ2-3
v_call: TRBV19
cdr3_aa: CATVSSGRMSDTQYF
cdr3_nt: TGTGCCACCGTTTCTAGCGGGCGAATGTCAGATACGCAGTATTTT

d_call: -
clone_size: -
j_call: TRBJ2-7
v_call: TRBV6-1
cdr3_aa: CASSGNYEQYF
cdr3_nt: TGTGCCAGCAGTGGCAACTACGAGCAGTACTTC

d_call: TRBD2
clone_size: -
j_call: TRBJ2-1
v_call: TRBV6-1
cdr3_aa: CASSGTSRYYNEQFF
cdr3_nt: TGTGCCAGCAGTGGGACTAGCCGATACTACAATGAGCAGTTCTTC

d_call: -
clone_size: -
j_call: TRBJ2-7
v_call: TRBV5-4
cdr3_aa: CASSLSFWDEQYF
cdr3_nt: TGTGCCAGCAGCTTGTCGTTTTGGGACGAGCAGTACTTC

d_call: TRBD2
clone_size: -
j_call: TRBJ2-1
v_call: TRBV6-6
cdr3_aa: CASSYSGLGGYNEQFF
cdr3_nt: TGTGCCAGCAGTTACTCGGGACTAGGAGGATACAATGAGCAGTTCTTC

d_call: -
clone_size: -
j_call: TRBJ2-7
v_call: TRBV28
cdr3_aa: CASSSWGQDPSYEQYF
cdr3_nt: TGTGCCAGCAGTTCCTGGGGGCAGGACCCCTCCTACGAGCAGTACTTC

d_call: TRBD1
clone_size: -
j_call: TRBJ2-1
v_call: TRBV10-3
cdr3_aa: CAIRAGQGPSNEQFF
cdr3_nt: TGTGCCATCAGGGCGGGACAGGGGCCCTCCAATGAGCAGTTCTTC

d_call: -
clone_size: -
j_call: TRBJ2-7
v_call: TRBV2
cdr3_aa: CASRLTVPSYEQYF
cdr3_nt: TGTGCCAGCAGATTGACGGTCCCTTCCTACGAGCAGTACTTC

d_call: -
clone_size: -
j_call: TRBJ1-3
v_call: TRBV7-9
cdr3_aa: CASSFGLGTGNTIYF
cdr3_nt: TGTGCCAGCAGCTTTGGCTTGGGAACTGGAAACACCATATATTTT

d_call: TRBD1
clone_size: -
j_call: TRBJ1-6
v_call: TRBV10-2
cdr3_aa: CASREGTGGSPLHF
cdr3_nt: TGCGCCAGCAGGGAAGGGACAGGGGGTTCACCCCTCCACTTT

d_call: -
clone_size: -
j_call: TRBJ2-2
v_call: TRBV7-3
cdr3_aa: CASSLEATGELFF
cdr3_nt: TGTGCCAGCAGCTTAGAAGCCACCGGGGAGCTGTTTTTT

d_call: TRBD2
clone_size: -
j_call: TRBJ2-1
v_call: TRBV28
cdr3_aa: CASTRSGTSGTIEQFF
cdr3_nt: TGTGCCAGCACCCGATCCGGGACTAGCGGGACTATTGAGCAGTTCTTC

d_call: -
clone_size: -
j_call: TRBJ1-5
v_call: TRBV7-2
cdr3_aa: CASSLRAGVGQPQHF
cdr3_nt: TGTGCCAGCAGCTTAAGGGCAGGGGTTGGACAGCCCCAGCATTTT

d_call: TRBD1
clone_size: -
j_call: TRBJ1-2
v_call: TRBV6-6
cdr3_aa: CASSLQGPWGGYTF
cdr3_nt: TGTGCCAGCAGTTTACAGGGGCCCTGGGGTGGCTACACCTTC

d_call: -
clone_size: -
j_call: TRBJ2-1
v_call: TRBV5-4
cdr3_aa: CASSLELAMQFF
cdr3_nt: TGTGCCAGCAGCTTGGAACTAGCTATGCAGTTCTTC

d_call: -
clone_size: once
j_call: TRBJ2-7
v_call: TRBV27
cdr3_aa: CASSPQRGPYEQYF
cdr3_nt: TGTGCCAGCAGTCCCCAGAGGGGACCCTACGAGCAGTACTTC

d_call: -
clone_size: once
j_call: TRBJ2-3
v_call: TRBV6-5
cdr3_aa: CASSYIRGDTQYF
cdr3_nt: TGTGCCAGCAGTTACATCCGGGGAGATACGCAGTATTTT

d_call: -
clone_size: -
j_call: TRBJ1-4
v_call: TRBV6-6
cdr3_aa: CASSYMMGYGEKLFF
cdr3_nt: TGTGCCAGCAGTTATATGATGGGATACGGTGAAAAACTGTTTTTT

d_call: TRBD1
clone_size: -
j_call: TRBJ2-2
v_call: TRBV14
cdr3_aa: CASSQRTGGGPGELFF
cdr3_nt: TGTGCCAGCAGCCAAAGGACAGGGGGCGGCCCCGGGGAGCTGTTTTTT

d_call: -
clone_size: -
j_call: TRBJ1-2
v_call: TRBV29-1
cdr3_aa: CSASRPGEGGYTF
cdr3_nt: TGCAGCGCCTCGAGACCAGGGGAGGGAGGCTACACCTTC

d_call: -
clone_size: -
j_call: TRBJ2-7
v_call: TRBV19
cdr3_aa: CASSPGVEQYF
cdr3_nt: TGTGCCAGTAGTCCGGGGGTCGAGCAGTACTTC

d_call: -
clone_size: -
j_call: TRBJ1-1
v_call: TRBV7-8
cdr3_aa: CASSLVGQGVNTEAFF
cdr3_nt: TGTGCCAGCAGCTTAGTAGGGCAGGGAGTGAACACTGAAGCTTTCTTT

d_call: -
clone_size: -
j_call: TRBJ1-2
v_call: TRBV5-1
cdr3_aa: CASSLAERRGGYTF
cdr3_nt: TGCGCCAGCAGCTTGGCCGAAAGGCGCGGCGGCTACACCTTC

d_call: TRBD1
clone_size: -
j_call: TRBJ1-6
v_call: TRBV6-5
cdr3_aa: CASSYQGQGLSPLHF
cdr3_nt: TGTGCCAGCAGTTATCAGGGACAGGGTTTGTCACCCCTCCACTTT

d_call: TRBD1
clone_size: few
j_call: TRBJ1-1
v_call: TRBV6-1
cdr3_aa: CAGGQGNTEAFF
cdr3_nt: TGTGCCGGCGGACAGGGGAACACTGAAGCTTTCTTT

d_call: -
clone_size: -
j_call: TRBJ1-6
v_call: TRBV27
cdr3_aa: CASSPYLRPPFSPLHF
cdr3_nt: TGTGCCAGCAGCCCTTATCTGAGACCGCCCTTCTCACCCCTCCACTTT

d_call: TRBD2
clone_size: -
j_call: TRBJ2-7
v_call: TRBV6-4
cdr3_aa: CASSETSGRSYEQYF
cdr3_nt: TGTGCCAGCAGTGAGACTAGCGGGAGATCCTACGAGCAGTACTTC

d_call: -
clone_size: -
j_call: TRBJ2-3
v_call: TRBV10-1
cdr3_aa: CASRGTGQGDTQYF
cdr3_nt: TGCGCCAGCAGGGGGACTGGCCAGGGGGATACGCAGTATTTT

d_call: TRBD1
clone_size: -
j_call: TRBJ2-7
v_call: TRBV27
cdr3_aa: CASKFQDRDFYEQYF
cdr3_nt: TGTGCCAGCAAGTTCCAGGACAGGGATTTCTACGAGCAGTACTTC

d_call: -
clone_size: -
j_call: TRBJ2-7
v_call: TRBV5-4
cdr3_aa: CASSLRSVGALYEQYF
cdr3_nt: TGTGCCAGCAGCCTGCGGTCCGTGGGAGCGCTCTACGAGCAGTACTTC

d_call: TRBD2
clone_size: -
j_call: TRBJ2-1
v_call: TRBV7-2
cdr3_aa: CASSSSGDEQFF
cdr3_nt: TGTGCCAGCAGCTCTAGCGGAGATGAGCAGTTCTTC

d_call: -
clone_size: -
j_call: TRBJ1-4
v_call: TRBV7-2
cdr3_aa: CASSRLLSATNEKLFF
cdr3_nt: TGTGCCAGCAGCCGCCTTCTATCTGCAACTAATGAAAAACTGTTTTTT

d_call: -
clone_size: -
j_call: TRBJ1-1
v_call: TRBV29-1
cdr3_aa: CSVRKGNTEAFF
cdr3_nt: TGCAGCGTGAGGAAGGGAAACACTGAAGCTTTCTTT

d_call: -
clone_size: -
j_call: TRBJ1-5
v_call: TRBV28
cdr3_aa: CASSPTGGLYQPQHF
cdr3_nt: TGTGCCAGCAGCCCCACCGGGGGGCTCTATCAGCCCCAGCATTTT

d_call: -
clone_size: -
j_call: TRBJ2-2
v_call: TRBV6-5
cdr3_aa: CASTTPEVAGELFF
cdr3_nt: TGTGCCAGCACCACTCCCGAGGTTGCCGGGGAGCTGTTTTTT

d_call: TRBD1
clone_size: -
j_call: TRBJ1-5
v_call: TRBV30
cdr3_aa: CAWSTRQGDQPQHF
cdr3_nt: TGTGCCTGGAGTACCAGACAGGGCGATCAGCCCCAGCATTTT

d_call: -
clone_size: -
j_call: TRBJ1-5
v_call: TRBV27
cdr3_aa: CASSRWGENNQPQHF
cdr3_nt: TGTGCCAGCAGCCGATGGGGGGAAAACAATCAGCCCCAGCATTTT

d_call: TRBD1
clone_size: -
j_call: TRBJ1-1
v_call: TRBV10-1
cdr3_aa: CASSDSGGGFTEAFF
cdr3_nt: TGCGCCAGCAGTGACTCAGGGGGCGGTTTTACTGAAGCTTTCTTT

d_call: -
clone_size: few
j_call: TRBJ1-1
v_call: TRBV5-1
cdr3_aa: CASSLSVNTEAFF
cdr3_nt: TGCGCCAGCAGCTTGAGTGTGAACACTGAAGCTTTCTTT